This TCR beta chain was identified during a study of T-cell reconstitution after alpha-beta-depleted transplantation in children. Points from the study as a whole: Newly made T cells mostly supplied T-cell counts and diversity one year after transplant. From surviving recipient T cells and thymic progenitors came the high day-60 TCRbeta diversity observed in some patients. The study reportedly traced alpha-beta T cells about two months after transplant to several hundred expanded graft clones.

A library of TCRbeta sequences, prepared with unique molecular identifiers, was generated. TCRdb analysed the PCR reads with MiXCR anew, one entry per CDR3 protein. The data hold some 840,000 distinct CDR3 sequences, with roughly 15% observed a single time. On this clonotype: Its antigen is not identified.

This receptor was identified in a male patient younger than 18 who had a stem cell transplant for acute lymphoblastic leukemia, so the T cells may come from the graft donor. The sequencing used PBMCs, mostly from graft donor cells, collected 360 days after TCRalphabeta/CD19-depleted stem cell transplant.

The CDR3 DNA reads as TGTGCCAGCAGCCCGCTCTTGGGCGGGAGTGTGGGCGAGCAGTACTTC. Protein: CASSPLLGGSVGEQYF. The genes are TRBV7-8 and TRBJ2-7; 7 nucleotides match TRBD2. The germline V gene has CDR1 SGHVS and CDR2 FQNEAQ. This CDR3 has 16 amino acids. After removal of 5 bases from V and 6 bases from J, the junction contained 16 bases not matched to a gene.